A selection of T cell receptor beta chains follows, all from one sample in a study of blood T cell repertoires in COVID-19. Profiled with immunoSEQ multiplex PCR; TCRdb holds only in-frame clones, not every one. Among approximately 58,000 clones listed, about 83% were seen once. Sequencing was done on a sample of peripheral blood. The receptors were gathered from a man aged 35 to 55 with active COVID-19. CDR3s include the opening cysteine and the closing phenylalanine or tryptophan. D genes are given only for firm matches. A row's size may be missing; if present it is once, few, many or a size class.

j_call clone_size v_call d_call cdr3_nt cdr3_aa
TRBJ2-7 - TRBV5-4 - TGTGCCAGCAGCTTGGGAACATCTAGCTCCTACGAGCAGTACTTC CASSLGTSSSYEQYF
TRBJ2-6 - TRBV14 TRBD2 TGTGCCAGCAGCCAAGGGGAGGGATCCTGGGGGACTACTGGGGCCAACGTCCTGACTTTC CASSQGEGSWGTTGANVLTF
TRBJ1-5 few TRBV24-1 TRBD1 TGTGCCACCAGTGACCGGACAGGGGGCAGCAATCAGCCCCAGCATTTT CATSDRTGGSNQPQHF
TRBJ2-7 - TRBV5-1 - TGCGCCAGCAGCTTGGATCAGGCGCCTCGGAACGAGCAGTACTTC CASSLDQAPRNEQYF
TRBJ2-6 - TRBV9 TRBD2 TGTGCCAGCAGCGTAGCTGTAGAGGGAGGGTCTGGGGCCAACGTCCTGACTTTC CASSVAVEGGSGANVLTF
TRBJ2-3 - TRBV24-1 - TGTGCCACCAGTGATCTAAGCGGAGATACGCAGTATTTT CATSDLSGDTQYF
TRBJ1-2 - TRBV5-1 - TGCGCCAGCAGCTCCCCCTTCTATGGCTACACCTTC CASSSPFYGYTF
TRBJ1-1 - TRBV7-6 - TGTGCCAGCAGCTTAGGCGGCATCAGCACTGAAGCTTTCTTT CASSLGGISTEAFF
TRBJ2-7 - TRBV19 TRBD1 TGTGCCAGTAGTATCGGACAGGGGCGGTACGAGCAGTACTTC CASSIGQGRYEQYF
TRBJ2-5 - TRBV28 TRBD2 TGTGCCAGCACCACGCCTAGCGGTGGGGGAGAGACCCAGTACTTC CASTTPSGGGETQYF
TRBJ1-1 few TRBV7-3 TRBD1 TGTGCCAGCAGCTTGACAGGGACGGACACTGAAGCTTTCTTT CASSLTGTDTEAFF
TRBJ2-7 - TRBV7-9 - TGTGCCAGCAGCACTGGGACTCTCAGCGAGCAGTACTTC CASSTGTLSEQYF
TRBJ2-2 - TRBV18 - TGTGCCAGCTCACCACCGGCACGAATGAACACCGGGGAGCTGTTTTTT CASSPPARMNTGELFF
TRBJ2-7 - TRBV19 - TGTGCCAGTAGTATGCTAGGATCCTACGAGCAGTACTTC CASSMLGSYEQYF
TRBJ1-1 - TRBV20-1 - TGCAGTGCTAACAGGGTAACTGAAGCTTTCTTT CSANRVTEAFF